This passage covers 27 T cell receptor beta chains from one sample sequenced in a study of cytomegalovirus exposure and HLA in healthy donors. Measured with immunoSEQ multiplex PCR; TCRdb has only the in-frame clones, and not every one. The sample lists roughly 330,000 clones, around 87% seen once, with more than 0.9% in the top ten. Specimen: PBMCs. Source of these receptors: a woman aged 25 to 39 in good health and CMV-seropositive.

In its sample, this clone was seen once. The chain is built from TRBV2 and TRBJ1-2, with a possible D match to TRBD1 (6 bases). V was pared by 1 base and J by 6 bases, with 21 bases between. CDR3 length: 17 amino acids. Germline V lookup: CDR1 SNHLY, CDR2 FYNNEI. In DNA form, the CDR3 reads TGTGCCAGCAGTGAAGAAGGGGCCCTGGGACATAGTAATGGCTACACCTTC. It codes for CASSEEGALGHSNGYTF.

The rearrangement links TRBV5-6 to TRBJ2-3, with 9 bases that match TRBD2. V lost 0 bases to trimming and J lost 5 bases; unmatched junction nucleotides: 4. Germline V gives CDR1 SGHDT, CDR2 YYEEEE. The CDR3 has 15 amino acids. This CDR3 is CASSLEVSGRDTQYF. CDR3 DNA: TGTGCCAGCAGCTTGGAGGTTAGCGGGAGAGATACGCAGTATTTT. The whole variable domain, remainder taken from reference TRBV5-6 and TRBJ2-3, is DAGVTQSPTHLIKTRGQQVTLRCSPKSGHDTVSWYQQALGQGPQFIFQYYEEEERQRGNFPDRFSGHQFPNYSSELNVNALLLGDSALYLCASSLEVSGRDTQYFGPGTRLTVL.

The chain links TRBV5-1 to TRBJ2-3; D gene unclear. In germline, CDR1 is SGHRS, CDR2 YFSETQ. Deletions cut 0 bases from V and 3 bases from J, with 11 bases between. This CDR3 has 15 residues. CDR3 sequence reads: CASSLAQSRTDTQYF. The CDR3 DNA follows: TGCGCCAGCAGCTTGGCCCAATCTAGGACAGATACGCAGTATTTT.

This rearrangement joins TRBV25-1 to TRBJ2-1; TRBD2 matches at 12 bases. The germline CDR1 and CDR2 sequences are MGHDK and SYGVNS. V lost 3 bases to trimming and J lost 9 bases; unmatched junction nucleotides: 9. CDR3 length: 16 residues. The CDR3 here is CASSEGGLAGTGEQFF. The DNA for the CDR3 is TGTGCCAGCAGTGAGGGCGGACTAGCGGGAACGGGTGAGCAGTTCTTC.

This chain uses TRBV9 with TRBJ2-1, with 7 bases aligning to TRBD2. J was trimmed by 6 bases and V by 4 bases; bases with no gene match: 16. The CDR3 has 17 amino acids. Germline assignment: CDR1 SGDLS and CDR2 YYNGEE. This chain's CDR3 is CASSPSLAVDSVNEQFF. CDR3 coding DNA: TGTGCCAGCAGCCCCAGCCTAGCGGTTGATTCGGTCAATGAGCAGTTCTTC.

This clone was recorded a few times. The chain employs TRBV27 and TRBJ2-7; 8 bases are a match to TRBD1. The length of the CDR3 is 13 residues. CDR1 is MNHEY and CDR2 is SMNVEV in the germline V gene (reference sequence). Trimming removed 6 bases from V and 3 bases from J; junction bases left unmatched: 4. For the CDR3, the DNA is TGTGCCAGCAGCCCCGGGACAGGCTACGAGCAGTACTTC. Encoded protein: CASSPGTGYEQYF.

V and J are TRBV6-5 and TRBJ1-4; D is ambiguous. Germline loops: CDR1 MNHEY, CDR2 SVGAGI. V was pared by 4 bases and J by 8 bases, with 5 bases between. The CDR3 spans 11 residues. The CDR3 region has the DNA TGTGCCAGCAGTTCGGGAGAAAAACTGTTTTTT. It translates to CASSSGEKLFF.

The table lists this clone with a few counts. The chain is built from TRBV9 and TRBJ1-2, with no clear D. The length of the CDR3 is 12 residues. Germline CDR1 reads SGDLS; CDR2 reads YYNGEE. V was trimmed by 7 bases and J by 3 bases, leaving 10 bases between them. The CDR3 sequence: CASGGGHYGYTF. CDR3 nucleotide sequence: TGTGCCAGCGGTGGTGGGCACTATGGCTACACCTTC.

The chain recombines TRBV19 with TRBJ2-1; D gene unclear. In germline, CDR1 is LNHDA, CDR2 SQIVND (reference sequence). The ends were cut back, 5 bases at V and 8 bases at J, with 10 bases in the middle. The CDR3 covers 12 residues. The CDR3 DNA follows: TGTGCCAGTAGTTGGGCTGGGGATGAGCAGTTCTTC. It translates to CASSWAGDEQFF.

The chain links TRBV30 to TRBJ1-3; a possible D gene is TRBD1 (5 bases). Looked up from germline, CDR1 is GTSNPN and CDR2 is SVGIG (reference sequence). There are 14 residues in the CDR3. V lost 7 bases, J lost 3 bases, and 16 bases lay in between. The CDR3 sequence: CASDRGEGGNTIYF. Written as DNA, the CDR3 is TGTGCCTCTGACAGAGGAGAAGGTGGAAACACCATATATTTT. Full variable domain (outside the CDR3, taken from reference TRBV30 and TRBJ1-3): SQTIHQWPATLVQPVGSPLSLECTVEGTSNPNLYWYRQAAGRGLQLLFYSVGIGQISSEVPQNLSASRPQDRQFILSSKKLLLSDSGFYLCASDRGEGGNTIYFGEGSWLTVV.

The V call is TRBV6-5, the J call TRBJ2-7, with unresolved D. Germline V gene lookup returns CDR1 MNHEY and CDR2 SVGAGI. The CDR3 is 16 residues long. Trimming left V 0 bases short and J 0 bases short, with 12 bases between. Here the CDR3 reads CASSYSASLSSYEQYF. Written as DNA, the CDR3 is TGTGCCAGCAGTTACTCGGCCAGCTTGAGCTCCTACGAGCAGTACTTC.

With respect to this clone: Other nucleotide sequences from this sample produce the same CDR3. This rearrangement joins TRBV29-1 to TRBJ2-7; D might be TRBD1 (5 bases). The germline gives CDR1 SQVTM, CDR2 ANQGSEA. The CDR3 covers 12 residues. V was pared by 4 bases and J by 2 bases, with 9 bases between. The CDR3 loop is CSVGQGAYEQYF. Here the CDR3 DNA reads TGCAGCGTTGGCCAGGGCGCCTACGAGCAGTACTTC.

The chain uses TRBV25-1 and TRBJ2-5; 9 bases match TRBD2. V was pared by 3 bases and J by 4 bases, with 9 bases of the junction left unmatched. This CDR3 has 16 amino acids. The V gene's germline CDR1 is MGHDK and CDR2 SYGVNS. In DNA, the CDR3 is TGTGCCAGCAGTGACTCCAGCGGGGGGAGAGGAGAGACCCAGTACTTC. Its protein product is CASSDSSGGRGETQYF.

This chain joins TRBV6-4 and TRBJ1-1, with D unclear. This CDR3 has 13 residues. Trimming stripped 6 bases from V and 5 bases from J, with 13 bases between. Germline-derived CDR1 and CDR2 are MRHNA and SNTAGT. The CDR3 sequence is CASSPWAGTEAFF. As DNA, the CDR3 is TGTGCCAGCAGCCCATGGGCTGGGACTGAAGCTTTCTTT.

The V gene is TRBV6-6, the J gene TRBJ2-7, with D possibly matching TRBD1 (5 bases). Germline V gene data show CDR1 as MNHNY and CDR2 as SVGAGI (reference sequence). CDR3 size: 12 residues. V was shortened by 6 bases and J by 2 bases, with 8 bases between the two germline ends. The CDR3 DNA reads TGTGCCAGCAGAGGGGTGACCTACGAGCAGTACTTC. Amino acid sequence: CASRGVTYEQYF.

The chain carries TRBV28 and TRBJ2-7, with D maybe TRBD1 (6 bases). Looked up from germline, CDR1 is MDHEN and CDR2 is SYDVKM. Between the trimmed V and J ends, which lost 4 bases and 4 bases, there was a span of 14 bases. The CDR3 runs 14 residues. The CDR3 DNA reads as TGTGCCAGCAGTTCCGGGACGGACAGTTACGAGCAGTACTTC. Amino acids: CASSSGTDSYEQYF.

The rearrangement joins TRBV23-1 to TRBJ2-7, with D tentatively TRBD1 (6 bases). TRBV23-1 is classed as an ORF, of uncertain function. The CDR3 spans 13 residues. The V end was cut by 4 bases, the J end by 3 bases, with 10 bases between. Written as DNA, the CDR3 is TGCGCCAGCAGTCCAGGGGTGCGCTACGAGCAGTACTTC. Encoded protein: CASSPGVRYEQYF.

This CDR3 reads CASSISGGLYNEQFF. Written as DNA, the CDR3 is TGCGCCAGCAGCATTAGCGGGGGCCTATACAATGAGCAGTTCTTC. The chain is built from TRBV5-1 and TRBJ2-1; 9 positions match TRBD2. The CDR3 loop spans 15 amino acids. Germline trimming cut 4 bases from V and 4 bases from J; bases unmatched to any gene: 6. Germline assignment: CDR1 SGHRS and CDR2 YFSETQ.

The chain carries TRBV9 and TRBJ2-3; 8 bases align to TRBD2. CDR3 length: 15 amino acids. The V gene end was trimmed by 0 bases and the J gene end by 6 bases; junction bases not matched to a gene: 6. Germline V gene data show CDR1 as SGDLS and CDR2 as YYNGEE. CDR3 sequence (DNA): TGTGCCAGCAGCGTAGCTCGCGGGGGGAAGGATACGCAGTATTTT. Residues: CASSVARGGKDTQYF.

This clone was counted once. The J gene is TRBJ1-2, the V gene TRBV25-1; D is unclear. This CDR3 comprises 14 residues. Between the trimmed V and J ends, which lost 1 base and 6 bases, there was a span of 12 bases. Germline CDR1 and CDR2: MGHDK and SYGVNS. The CDR3 loop is CASSEWARMDGYTF. The CDR3 DNA is TGTGCCAGCAGTGAATGGGCCAGGATGGATGGCTACACCTTC.

This chain connects TRBV4-1 to TRBJ2-7; possibly TRBD1 for D (5 bases). The V gene lost 4 bases and the J gene lost 2 bases, with 15 bases spanning the gap. The CDR3 spans 15 residues. Germline V gives CDR1 MGHRA, CDR2 YSYEKL. The CDR3 here is CASSPRAGSAYEQYF. CDR3 nucleotides: TGCGCCAGCAGCCCCCGGGCAGGGTCCGCCTACGAGCAGTACTTC.

The CDR3 sequence: CASSQVLAGGPDTGELFF. CDR3 bases: TGCGCCAGCAGCCAAGTACTAGCGGGAGGGCCGGATACCGGGGAGCTGTTTTTT. The chain combines TRBV4-3 with TRBJ2-2; 13 positions match TRBD2. This CDR3 spans 18 amino acids. Germline V CDR1 and CDR2: LGHNA, YSLEER. V lost 1 base to trimming and J lost 5 bases; unmatched junction nucleotides: 7.

In DNA, the CDR3 is TGTGCCTGGAGTACTGGACTAGCGGGGTGGGAGACCCAGTACTTC. Its protein product is CAWSTGLAGWETQYF. This chain links TRBV30 with TRBJ2-5, with TRBD2 matching 12 bases. The CDR3 totals 15 residues. Germline V CDR1 and CDR2: GTSNPN, SVGIG (reference sequence). V lost 2 bases and J lost 5; bases outside the gene matches: 6.

The chain links TRBV7-2 to TRBJ1-1; 11 nucleotides align to TRBD1. CDR3 size: 15 residues. Germline-derived CDR1 and CDR2 are SGHTA and FQGNSA. With V trimmed by 4 bases and J by 4 bases, 5 bases remained unmatched. This chain's CDR3 is CASSWDGTGGTEAFF. The CDR3, as DNA: TGTGCCAGCAGCTGGGATGGGACAGGGGGCACTGAAGCTTTCTTT.

CDR3 in amino acids: CASSQDDEDPVTF. The CDR3 DNA reads as TGCGCCAGCAGCCAAGATGATGAGGATCCCGTGACCTTC. V and J are TRBV4-1 and TRBJ1-2; no firm D call. V shed 0 bases and J shed 14 bases, with 16 bases lying between them. The CDR3 runs to 13 residues. Germline-derived CDR1 and CDR2 are MGHRA and YSYEKL.

This clone was recorded a few times. The chain uses TRBV5-1 and TRBJ1-3; D may be TRBD1 (5 bases). Looked up from germline, CDR1 is SGHRS and CDR2 is YFSETQ. Trimming pared 4 bases from V and 2 bases from J, leaving 13 bases between. The length of the CDR3 is 15 residues. The CDR3 is CASSKLQGPGNTIYF. The DNA for the CDR3 is TGCGCCAGCAGCAAGCTTCAGGGTCCTGGAAACACCATATATTTT.

The chain couples TRBV4-2 to TRBJ1-4; 10 bases align to TRBD1. J was trimmed by 7 bases and V by 0 bases; bases with no gene match: 2. Germline CDR1 reads LGHNA; CDR2 reads YNFKEQ. The length of the CDR3 is 15 residues. CDR3 loop: CASSQDRDRGEKLFF. DNA of the CDR3: TGTGCCAGCAGCCAAGATAGGGACAGGGGTGAAAAACTGTTTTTT.